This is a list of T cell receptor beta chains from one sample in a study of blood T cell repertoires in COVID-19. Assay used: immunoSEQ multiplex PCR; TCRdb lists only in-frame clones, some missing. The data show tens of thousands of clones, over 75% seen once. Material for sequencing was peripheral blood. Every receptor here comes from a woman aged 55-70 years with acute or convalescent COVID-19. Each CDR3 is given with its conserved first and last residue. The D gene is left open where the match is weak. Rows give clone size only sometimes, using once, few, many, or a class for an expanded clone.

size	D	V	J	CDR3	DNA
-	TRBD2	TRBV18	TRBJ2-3	CASSPQISGGFTDTQYF	TGTGCCAGCTCACCACAGATTAGCGGGGGATTCACAGATACGCAGTATTTT
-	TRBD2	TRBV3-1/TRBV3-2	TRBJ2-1	CASSQVSGRVAEQFF	TGTGCCAGCAGCCAAGTTAGCGGGAGGGTGGCTGAGCAGTTCTTC
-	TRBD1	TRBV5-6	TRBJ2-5	CASRQGAGETQYF	TGTGCCAGCAGACAGGGGGCGGGGGAGACCCAGTACTTC
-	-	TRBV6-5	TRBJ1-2	CASSIRAFNYGYTF	TGTGCCAGTTCCATTAGAGCTTTCAACTATGGCTACACCTTC
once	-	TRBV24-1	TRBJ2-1	CATSDPWGGREQFF	TGTGCCACCAGTGACCCCTGGGGGGGGCGCGAGCAGTTCTTC
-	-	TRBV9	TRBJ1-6	CASSVQGNSPLHF	TGTGCCAGCAGCGTGCAGGGGAATTCACCCCTCCACTTT
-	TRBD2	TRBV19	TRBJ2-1	CASSISGGEQFF	TGTGCCAGTAGTATTTCGGGAGGAGAGCAGTTCTTC
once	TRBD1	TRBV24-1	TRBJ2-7	CATSDTGTAPSEQYF	TGTGCCACCAGTGATACCGGGACAGCTCCAAGTGAGCAGTACTTC
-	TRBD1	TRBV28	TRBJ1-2	CASNKGQGPNYGYTF	TGTGCCAGCAATAAAGGACAGGGCCCTAACTATGGCTACACCTTC
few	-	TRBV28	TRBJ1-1	CASSLREGAEAFF	TGTGCCAGCAGTTTGAGGGAGGGGGCTGAAGCTTTCTTT
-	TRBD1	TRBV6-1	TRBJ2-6	CASGKDDRASGANVLTF	TGTGCCAGCGGTAAAGACGACAGGGCATCTGGGGCCAACGTCCTGACTTTC
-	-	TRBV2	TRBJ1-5	CASSSAGARNQPQHF	TGTGCCAGCAGTTCGGCGGGCGCAAGGAATCAGCCCCAGCATTTT
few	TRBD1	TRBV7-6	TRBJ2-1	CASSALSTGTLDNEQFF	TGTGCCAGCAGCGCCTTATCGACAGGGACCCTCGACAATGAGCAGTTCTTC
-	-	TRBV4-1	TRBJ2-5	CASSQDGGETQYF	TGCGCCAGCAGCCAAGATGGGGGGGAGACCCAGTACTTC
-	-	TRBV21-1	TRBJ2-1	CASSNEENQTSSVYNEQFF	TGTGCCAGCAGCAACGAGGAGAACCAGACTAGCTCGGTCTACAATGAGCAGTTCTTC
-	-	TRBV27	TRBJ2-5	CASSLRLQETQYF	TGTGCCAGCAGTCTGCGACTGCAAGAGACCCAGTACTTC
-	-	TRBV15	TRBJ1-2	CATSSRTTGDGYTF	TGTGCCACCAGCAGTCGGACAACTGGGGATGGCTACACCTTC
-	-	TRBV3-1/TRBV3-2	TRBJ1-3	CASSAYRVANTIYF	TGTGCCAGCAGCGCCTACAGGGTTGCTAACACCATATATTTT
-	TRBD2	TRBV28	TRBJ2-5	CASSYLAGGRETQYF	TGTGCCAGCAGTTATTTAGCGGGGGGGCGAGAGACCCAGTACTTC
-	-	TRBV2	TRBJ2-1	CASVGGENNEQFF	TGTGCCAGCGTAGGGGGGGAAAACAATGAGCAGTTCTTC
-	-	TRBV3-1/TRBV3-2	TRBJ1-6	CASSNRGANSPLHF	TGTGCCAGCAGCAACCGGGGAGCCAATTCACCCCTCCACTTT
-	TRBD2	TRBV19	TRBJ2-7	CASSTDRGGEQYF	TGTGCCAGTAGTACCGATCGGGGGGGTGAGCAGTACTTC
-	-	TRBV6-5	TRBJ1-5	CATQAVYSNQPQHF	TGTGCCACCCAAGCCGTTTATAGCAATCAGCCCCAGCATTTT
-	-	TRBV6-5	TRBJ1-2	CASVAGSFGYTF	TGTGCCAGCGTCGCAGGCTCTTTTGGCTACACCTTC
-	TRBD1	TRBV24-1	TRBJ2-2	CATSDPGTGLTGELFF	TGTGCCACCAGTGACCCCGGGACAGGGCTCACCGGGGAGCTGTTTTTT
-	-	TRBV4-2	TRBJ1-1	CASSQGSFSGEQEAFF	TGTGCCAGCAGCCAAGGTTCGTTTTCGGGGGAACAAGAAGCTTTCTTT
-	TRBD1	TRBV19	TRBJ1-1	CASSIRGQVYEAFF	TGTGCCAGTAGTATACGAGGACAGGTTTATGAAGCTTTCTTT
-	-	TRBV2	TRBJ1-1	CASSEGTDAEAFF	TGTGCCAGCAGTGAAGGGACAGATGCTGAAGCTTTCTTT
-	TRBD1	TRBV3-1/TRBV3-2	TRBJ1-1	CASRNRGENTEAFF	TGTGCCAGCAGAAACAGGGGGGAGAACACTGAAGCTTTCTTT
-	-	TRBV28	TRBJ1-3	CASSLVGVNSGNTIYF	TGTGCCAGCAGTTTGGTGGGAGTTAATTCTGGAAACACCATATATTTT
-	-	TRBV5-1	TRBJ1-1	CASSSGQNTEAFF	TGCGCCAGCAGCAGTGGACAGAACACTGAAGCTTTCTTT
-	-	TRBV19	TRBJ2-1	CASSIYGERHNEQFF	TGTGCCAGTAGTATATATGGGGAGAGGCACAATGAGCAGTTCTTC
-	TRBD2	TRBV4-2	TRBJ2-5	CASSPGLVSEETQYF	TGTGCCAGCAGCCCGGGACTAGTAAGTGAAGAGACCCAGTACTTC
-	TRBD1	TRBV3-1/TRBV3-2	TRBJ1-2	CASSRGQSYGYTF	TGTGCCAGCAGCCGGGGACAGAGCTATGGCTACACCTTC
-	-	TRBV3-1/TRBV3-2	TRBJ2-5	CASSPDVAAQYF	TGTGCCAGCAGCCCGGACGTAGCGGCCCAGTACTTC
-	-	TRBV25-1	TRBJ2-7	CASTPGQLATYEQYF	TGTGCCAGCACCCCCGGACAGTTGGCAACCTACGAGCAGTACTTC
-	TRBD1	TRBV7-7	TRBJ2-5	CASSLGQGRGTQYF	TGTGCCAGCAGCTTAGGACAGGGTCGGGGGACCCAGTACTTC
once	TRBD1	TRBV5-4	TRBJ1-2	CASSLVPRDRGAYGYTF	TGTGCCAGCAGCTTGGTACCCCGGGACAGGGGAGCCTATGGCTACACCTTC
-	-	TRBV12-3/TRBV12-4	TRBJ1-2	CASSHFDGYTF	TGTGCCAGCAGCCACTTTGATGGCTACACCTTC
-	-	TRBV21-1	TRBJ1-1	CASSKVVAPMNTEAFF	TGTGCCAGCAGCAAAGTCGTAGCGCCGATGAACACTGAAGCTTTCTTT
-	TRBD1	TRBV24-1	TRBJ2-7	CATSETGTYEQYF	TGTGCCACCAGTGAGACAGGGACCTACGAGCAGTACTTC
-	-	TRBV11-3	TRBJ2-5	CASSLYARETQYF	TGTGCCAGCAGTTTGTACGCCAGGGAGACCCAGTACTTC
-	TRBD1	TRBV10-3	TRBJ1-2	CAIRTAGTGVAGYTF	TGTGCCATCAGGACAGCCGGGACAGGGGTTGCTGGCTACACCTTC
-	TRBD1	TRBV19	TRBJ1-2	CASSIGGQGRLNAGYTF	TGTGCCAGTAGTATAGGAGGACAGGGGCGTTTGAACGCTGGCTACACCTTC